This T cell receptor (beta chain) is from a study of Ad26.COV2.S vaccination and SARS-CoV-2 variants (dated by TCRdb to 2020 to 2023). Concerning the study at large: Vaccine-arm donors were drawn from COV1001, a multicentre, randomized, double-blind, placebo-controlled phase I-IIa trial of Ad26.COV2.S in healthy adults. Participants in the trial were split at random into five groups of five each, receiving low-dose or high-dose Ad26.COV2.S once or twice, or else placebo on both occasions. Investigators did not know the trial group allocation while performing experiments and assessing outcomes. TCRbeta repertoire sequencing served as the tool for gauging how specific and how broad the SARS-CoV-2-reactive T cell receptors were following Ad26.COV2.S vaccination. Dosing of Ad26.COV2.S was intramuscular, at either 5x10^10 or 1x10^11 viral particles, delivered as one shot or as two shots spaced 56 days apart. A total of 32 samples were included in the TCR-sequenced set, comprising approximately 20 Ad26.COV2.S vaccine recipients, 5 placebo recipients and 8 SARS-CoV-2 convalescent individuals.

General findings and caveats noted by the study authors: Vaccine and placebo recipients had similar non-spike TCR breadth, a finding consistent with the vaccine containing only spike. After vaccination, spike-specific CD8+ and CD4+ T cell responses were reported to show substantial breadth. The authors noted that total T cell responses may have been underestimated by the TCR breadth and depth analyses. Comparing responses between vaccine doses or regimens was not something the study was powered to do. Compared with placebo recipients, Ad26.COV2.S recipients showed higher spike-specific TCR breadth (P = 0.0014).

The label giving this sample's treatment or condition can be read as: roughly 18 received Ad26.COV2.S at low or high dose, single or two shots; about 5 received placebo; per-sample allocation not given. Repertoires of vaccine and placebo recipients were sequenced from samples taken on day 63 after the first injection. Between 29 July and 7 August 2020, Cohort 1b enrolled 25 adults aged 18-55 years at one site in Boston, USA. Ad26.COV2.S consisted of a replication-incompetent adenovirus type 26 vector by which a prefusion-stabilized SARS-CoV-2 spike protein from the original Wuhan strain was expressed. The V end loses 1 base and the J end loses 10 bases, and a stretch of 14 bases separates them. For CDR1 and CDR2, the germline V gene (reference sequence) lists SEHNR and FQNEAQ. Its CDR3 holds 14 amino acids, cysteine through phenylalanine. Only the CDR3 region is kept as DNA, spanning 42 bases read in frame from base 1.

In regard to this clone: What this receptor recognizes is not known. No base quality information exists; no much larger clone differs at one position.

The immunoSEQ Assay was used to sequence TCRbeta CDR3 regions. After extraction, genomic DNA underwent amplification by bias-controlled multiplex PCR, followed by high-throughput sequencing. The study's own analysis went as follows. To quantify the absolute abundance of every unique TCRbeta CDR3 region, sequences were collapsed and filtered. T cell fraction was estimated by normalization of TCRbeta template counts to usable DNA, with usable DNA being measured through amplification of reference genes present in all nucleated cells. Repertoire TCRs were annotated as SARS-CoV-2-specific by exact matching of V gene, CDR3 amino acid sequence and J gene to a known reactive TCR set. MIRA supplied the reference SARS-CoV-2 TCR set, which was filtered for enrichment in COVID-19-positive ImmuneCODE repertoires so that public or cross-reactive TCRs were removed. Using the MIRA antigens, annotated TCRs were further analysed by specific ORF or by position within an ORF. Breadth was defined as annotated unique rearrangements over total unique productive rearrangements; depth was the summed frequency of those rearrangements. TCR breadth was compared between groups using two-sided Wilcoxon rank-sum tests. The source is immuneACCESS, and TCRdb retained only in-frame sequences with V and J called. Part of the clones is not carried over; for the studies checked, unresolved V genes explain less than half of this, and the remainder is unexplained. That table gives V, J and clone size, and the DNA gave D and trimming. Counted in this sample were approximately 500,000 clones; 70% to 90% of them appeared once. Roughly 13% of the sample comes from the top ten.

The specimen was peripheral blood, collected in a trial of Ad26.COV2.S vaccine versus placebo. The rearranged chain carries TRBV7-9 and TRBJ2-1; the best D guess is TRBD2, with 5 bases matching. This sequence was found in a person between 18 and 65 years old who received the Ad26.COV2.S COVID-19 vaccine or a placebo. The bases are TGTGCCAGCAGCTTAGACGCTCGGCCGGGGGAGCAGTTCTTC. It codes for CASSLDARPGEQFF.